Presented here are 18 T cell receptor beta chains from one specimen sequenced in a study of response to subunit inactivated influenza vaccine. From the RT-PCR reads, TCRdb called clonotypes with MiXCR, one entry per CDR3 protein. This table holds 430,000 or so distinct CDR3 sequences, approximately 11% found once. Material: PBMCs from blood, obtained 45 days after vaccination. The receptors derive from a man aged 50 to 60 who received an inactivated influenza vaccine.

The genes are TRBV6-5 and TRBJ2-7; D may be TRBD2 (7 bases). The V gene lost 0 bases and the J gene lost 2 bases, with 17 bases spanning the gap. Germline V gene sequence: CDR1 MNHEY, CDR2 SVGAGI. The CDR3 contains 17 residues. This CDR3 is CASSYSDRGAYPYEQYF. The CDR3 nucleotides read TGTGCCAGCAGTTACTCCGATCGGGGGGCCTACCCCTACGAGCAGTACTTC.

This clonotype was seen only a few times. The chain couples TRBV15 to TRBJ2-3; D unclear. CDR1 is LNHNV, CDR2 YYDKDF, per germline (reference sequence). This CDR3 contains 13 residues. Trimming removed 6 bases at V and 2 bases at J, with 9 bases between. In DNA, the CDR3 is TGTGCCACCAGTGGTGGAGCCACAGATACGCAGTATTTT. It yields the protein CATSGGATDTQYF.

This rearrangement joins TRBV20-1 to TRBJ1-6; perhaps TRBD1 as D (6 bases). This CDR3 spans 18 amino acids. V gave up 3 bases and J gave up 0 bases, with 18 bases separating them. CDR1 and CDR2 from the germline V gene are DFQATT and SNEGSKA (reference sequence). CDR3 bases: TGCAGTGCTAGGCCCCCGGGGGGCGGATTCTCCTATAATTCACCCCTCCACTTT. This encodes CSARPPGGGFSYNSPLHF.

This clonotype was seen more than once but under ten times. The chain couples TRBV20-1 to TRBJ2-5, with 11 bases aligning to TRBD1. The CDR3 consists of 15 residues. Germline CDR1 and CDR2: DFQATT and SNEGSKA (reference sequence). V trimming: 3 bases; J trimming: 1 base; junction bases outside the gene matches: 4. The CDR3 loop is CSASPGTGGQETQYF. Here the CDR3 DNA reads TGCAGTGCTAGTCCAGGGACAGGGGGCCAAGAGACCCAGTACTTC.

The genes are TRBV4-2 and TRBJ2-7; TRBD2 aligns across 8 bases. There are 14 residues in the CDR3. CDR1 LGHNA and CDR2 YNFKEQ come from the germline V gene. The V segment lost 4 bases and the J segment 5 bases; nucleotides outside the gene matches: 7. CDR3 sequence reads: CASSPRPSGHEQYF. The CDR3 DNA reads TGTGCCAGCAGCCCCCGGCCTAGCGGGCACGAGCAGTACTTC.

The CDR3 nucleotides read TGTGCCAGCAGTTCGACCCCCGGGACTAGCGGGAGAAACTACGAGCAGTACTTC. Translation gives CASSSTPGTSGRNYEQYF. The chain joins TRBV27 to TRBJ2-7; 14 bases align to TRBD2. The trim removed 4 bases at V and 3 bases at J, leaving 11 bases unmatched. Germline CDR1 reads MNHEY; CDR2 reads SMNVEV (reference sequence). The CDR3 is 18 amino acids.

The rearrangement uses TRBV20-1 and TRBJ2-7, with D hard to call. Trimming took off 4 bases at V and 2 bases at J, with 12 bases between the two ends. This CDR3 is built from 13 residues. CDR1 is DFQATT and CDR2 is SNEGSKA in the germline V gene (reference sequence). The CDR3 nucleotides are TGCAGTGCTATGCGATTGGATACCTACGAGCAGTACTTC. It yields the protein CSAMRLDTYEQYF.

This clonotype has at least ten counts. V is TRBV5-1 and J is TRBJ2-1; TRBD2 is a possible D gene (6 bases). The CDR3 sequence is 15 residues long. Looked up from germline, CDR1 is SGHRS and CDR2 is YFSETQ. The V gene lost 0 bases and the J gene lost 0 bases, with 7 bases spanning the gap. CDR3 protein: CASSLGDFSYNEQFF. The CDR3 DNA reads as TGCGCCAGCAGCTTGGGGGACTTCTCCTACAATGAGCAGTTCTTC.

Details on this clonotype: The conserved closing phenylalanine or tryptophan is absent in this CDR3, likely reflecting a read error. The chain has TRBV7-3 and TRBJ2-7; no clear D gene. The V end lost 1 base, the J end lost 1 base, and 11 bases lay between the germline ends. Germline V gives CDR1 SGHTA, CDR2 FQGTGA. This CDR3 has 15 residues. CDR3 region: CASSLSPARSYEQYL. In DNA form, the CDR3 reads TGTGCCAGCAGCTTAAGTCCCGCCCGGTCCTACGAGCAGTACCTC.

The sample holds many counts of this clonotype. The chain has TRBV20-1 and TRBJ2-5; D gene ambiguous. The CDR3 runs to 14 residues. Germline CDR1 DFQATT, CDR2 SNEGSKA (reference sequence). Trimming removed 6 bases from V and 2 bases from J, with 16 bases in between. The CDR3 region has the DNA TGCAGTGCCCCCCGCCCAGGCGGACAAGAGACCCAGTACTTC. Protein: CSAPRPGGQETQYF.

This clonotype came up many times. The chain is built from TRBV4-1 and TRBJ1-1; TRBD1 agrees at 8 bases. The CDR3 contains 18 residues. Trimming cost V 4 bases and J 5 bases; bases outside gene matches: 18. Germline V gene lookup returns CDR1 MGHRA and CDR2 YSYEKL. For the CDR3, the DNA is TGCGCCAGCAGCCCAATTTCACGGGCAGGGGGCGCGTGGACTGAAGCTTTCTTT. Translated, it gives CASSPISRAGGAWTEAFF.

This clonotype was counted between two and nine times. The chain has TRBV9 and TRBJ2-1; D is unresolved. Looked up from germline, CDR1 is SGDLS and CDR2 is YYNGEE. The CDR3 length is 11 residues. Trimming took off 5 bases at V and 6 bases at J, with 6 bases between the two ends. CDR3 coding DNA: TGTGCCAGCAGGGGGATCAATGAGCAGTTCTTC. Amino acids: CASRGINEQFF.

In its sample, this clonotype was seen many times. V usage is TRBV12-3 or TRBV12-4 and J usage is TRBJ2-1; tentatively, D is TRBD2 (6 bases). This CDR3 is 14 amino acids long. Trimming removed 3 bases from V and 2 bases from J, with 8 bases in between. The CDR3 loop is CASSFSGAYNEQFF. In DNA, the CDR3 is TGTGCCAGCAGTTTCTCGGGGGCCTACAATGAGCAGTTCTTC.

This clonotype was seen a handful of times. CDR3 in DNA: TGTGCCAGCACCTTGGGGGGGGTAAACGAGCAGTACTTC. Translation gives CASTLGGVNEQYF. The rearrangement links TRBV12-3 or TRBV12-4 to TRBJ2-7; TRBD2 aligns across 7 bases. Losses at the gene ends were 7 bases for V and 5 bases for J; bases not matched to a gene: 8. CDR3 length: 13 residues.

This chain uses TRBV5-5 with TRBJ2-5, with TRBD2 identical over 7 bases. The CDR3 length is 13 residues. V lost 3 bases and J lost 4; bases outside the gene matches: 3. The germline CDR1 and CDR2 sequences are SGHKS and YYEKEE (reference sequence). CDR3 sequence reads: CASSWDYLETQYF. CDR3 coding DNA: TGTGCCAGCAGCTGGGACTACTTAGAGACCCAGTACTTC. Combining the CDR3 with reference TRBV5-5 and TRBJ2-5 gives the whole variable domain DAGVTQSPTHLIKTRGQQVTLRCSPISGHKSVSWYQQVLGQGPQFIFQYYEKEERGRGNFPDRFSARQFPNYSSELNVNALLLGDSALYLCASSWDYLETQYFGPGTRLLVL.

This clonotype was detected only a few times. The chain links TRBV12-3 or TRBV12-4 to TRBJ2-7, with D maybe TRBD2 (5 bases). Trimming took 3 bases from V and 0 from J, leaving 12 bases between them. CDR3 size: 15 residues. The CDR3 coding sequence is TGTGCCAGCAGTTTTAACGGGGAAAGCTCCTACGAGCAGTACTTC. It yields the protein CASSFNGESSYEQYF.

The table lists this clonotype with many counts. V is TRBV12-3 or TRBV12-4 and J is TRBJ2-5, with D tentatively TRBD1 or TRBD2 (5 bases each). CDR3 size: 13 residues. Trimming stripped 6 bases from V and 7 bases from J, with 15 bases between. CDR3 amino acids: CASSPQWGRTQYF. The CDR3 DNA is TGTGCCAGCAGCCCACAATGGGGGAGGACCCAGTACTTC.

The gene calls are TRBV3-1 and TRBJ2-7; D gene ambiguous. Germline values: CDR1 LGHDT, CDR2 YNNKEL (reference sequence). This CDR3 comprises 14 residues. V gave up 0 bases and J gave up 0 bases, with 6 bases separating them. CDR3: CASSQELSSYEQYF. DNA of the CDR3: TGTGCCAGCAGCCAAGAGCTGAGCTCCTACGAGCAGTACTTC.